The clone carrying this TCR beta chain was counted at least ten times. Germline V gene lookup returns CDR1 DFQATT and CDR2 SNEGSKA (reference sequence). This CDR3 is 11 amino acids long. V was trimmed by 0 bases and J by 11 bases, leaving 8 bases between them. The authors built TCR beta libraries using iRepertoire HTBI primers and Arm-PCR of CDR3 regions. Each CDR3 protein is one row after TCRdb ran MiXCR on the multiplex PCR reads. The sample holds approximately 360,000 distinct CDR3 sequences; more than 20% are singletons and the top ten take around 30%. The time point denotes: persistent/refractory GD, antithyroid drugs over 5 years with positive TRAb. RNA extracted from PBMCs served as the sequencing template. The record originates from a study of regulatory T cells in long-lasting Graves disease.

The input for sequencing was peripheral blood mononuclear cells (PBMCs), taken when the disease was refractory, from a patient treated with antithyroid drugs. The rearrangement uses TRBV20-1 and TRBJ2-1, with no clear D. The receptor was isolated from a woman in her forties with Graves disease. CDR3 in DNA: TGCAGTGCTAGAGATTGGTTTAAGCAGTTCTTC. Translated: CSARDWFKQFF.